This T cell receptor (beta chain) was found in a study of shared T cell receptors in the human thymus. TCRdb's copy holds only in-frame clones and misses some; the assay was immunoSEQ multiplex PCR. The repertoire holds 550,000 to 800,000 clones, with 70% to 90% as singletons. The sample was also reused in another study, on human thymus T cells. That publication notes: Resections from corrective heart surgery provided thymus tissue. Both thymic and peripheral blood repertoires showed apparently biased V and J usage.

The sequencing sample was made of thymocytes. The TCR was taken from a girl under three years old with a congenital heart defect.

CDR3 loop: CASSLRGPGLEPQHF. In nucleotides, the CDR3 is TGTGCCAGCAGCTTGAGGGGGCCTGGCTTGGAGCCCCAGCATTTT. This chain connects TRBV5-6 to TRBJ1-5, with 7 bases lining up with TRBD1. CDR1 and CDR2 (germline): SGHDT, YYEEEE. Trimming removed 1 base from V and 8 bases from J; junction bases left unmatched: 9. This CDR3 is 15 amino acids long. Supplemented by reference TRBV5-6 and TRBJ1-5, the full variable domain reads DAGVTQSPTHLIKTRGQQVTLRCSPKSGHDTVSWYQQALGQGPQFIFQYYEEEERQRGNFPDRFSGHQFPNYSSELNVNALLLGDSALYLCASSLRGPGLEPQHFGDGTRLSIL.